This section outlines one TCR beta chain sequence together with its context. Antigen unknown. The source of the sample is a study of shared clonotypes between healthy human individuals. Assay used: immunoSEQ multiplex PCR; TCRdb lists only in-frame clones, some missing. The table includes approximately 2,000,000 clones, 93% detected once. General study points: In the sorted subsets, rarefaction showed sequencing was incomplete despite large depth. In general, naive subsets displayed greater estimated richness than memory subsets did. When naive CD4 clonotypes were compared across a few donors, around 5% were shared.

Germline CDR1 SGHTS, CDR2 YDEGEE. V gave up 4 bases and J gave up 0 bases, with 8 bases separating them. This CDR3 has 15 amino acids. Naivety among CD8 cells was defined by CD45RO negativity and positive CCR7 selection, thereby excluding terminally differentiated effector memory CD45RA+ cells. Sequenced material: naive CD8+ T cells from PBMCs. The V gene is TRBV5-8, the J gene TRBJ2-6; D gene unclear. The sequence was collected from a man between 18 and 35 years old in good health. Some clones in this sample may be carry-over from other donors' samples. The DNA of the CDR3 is TGTGCCAGCAGCCCCCTCTACTCTGGGGCCAACGTCCTGACTTTC. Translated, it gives CASSPLYSGANVLTF.